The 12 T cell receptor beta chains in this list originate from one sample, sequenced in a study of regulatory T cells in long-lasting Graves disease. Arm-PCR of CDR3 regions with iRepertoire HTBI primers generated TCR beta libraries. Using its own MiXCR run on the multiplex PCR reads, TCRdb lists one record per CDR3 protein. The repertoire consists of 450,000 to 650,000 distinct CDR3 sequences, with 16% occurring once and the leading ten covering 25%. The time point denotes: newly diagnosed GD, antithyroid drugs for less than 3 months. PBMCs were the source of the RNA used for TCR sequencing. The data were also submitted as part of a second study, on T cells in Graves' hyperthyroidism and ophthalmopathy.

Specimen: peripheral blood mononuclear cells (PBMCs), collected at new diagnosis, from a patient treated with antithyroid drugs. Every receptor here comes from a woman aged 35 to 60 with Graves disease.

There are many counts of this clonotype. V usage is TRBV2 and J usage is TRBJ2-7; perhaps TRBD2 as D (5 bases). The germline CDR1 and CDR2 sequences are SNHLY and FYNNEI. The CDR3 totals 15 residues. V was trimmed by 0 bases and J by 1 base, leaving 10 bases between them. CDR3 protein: CASSEAYSDSYEQYF. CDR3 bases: TGTGCCAGCAGTGAAGCGTATAGCGATTCCTACGAGCAGTACTTC.

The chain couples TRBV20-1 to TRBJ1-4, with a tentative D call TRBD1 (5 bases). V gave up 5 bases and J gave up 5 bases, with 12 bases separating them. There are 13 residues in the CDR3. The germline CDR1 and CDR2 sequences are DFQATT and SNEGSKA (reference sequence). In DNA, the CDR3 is TGCAGTGCTCCGGGAGAGGGGAATGAAAAACTGTTTTTT. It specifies CSAPGEGNEKLFF.

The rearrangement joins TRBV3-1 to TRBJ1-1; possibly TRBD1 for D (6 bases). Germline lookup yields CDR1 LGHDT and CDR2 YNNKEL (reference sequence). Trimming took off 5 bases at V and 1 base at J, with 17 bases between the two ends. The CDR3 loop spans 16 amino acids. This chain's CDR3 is CASSRHPGTQNTEAFF. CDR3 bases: TGTGCCAGCAGCAGACACCCCGGGACACAGAACACTGAAGCTTTCTTT.

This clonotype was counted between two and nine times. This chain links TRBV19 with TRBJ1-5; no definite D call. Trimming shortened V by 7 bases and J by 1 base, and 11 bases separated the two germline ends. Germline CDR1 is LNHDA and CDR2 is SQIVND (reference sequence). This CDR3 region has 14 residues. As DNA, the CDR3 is TGTGCCAGTACGGCGGGTATGAGCAATCAGCCCCAGCATTTT. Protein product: CASTAGMSNQPQHF.

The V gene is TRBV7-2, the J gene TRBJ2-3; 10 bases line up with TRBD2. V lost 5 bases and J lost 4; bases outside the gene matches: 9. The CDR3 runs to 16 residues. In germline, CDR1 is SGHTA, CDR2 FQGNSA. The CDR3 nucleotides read TGTGCCAGCAGCGGATGGAGCGGGGGGGGTGCAGATACGCAGTATTTT. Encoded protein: CASSGWSGGGADTQYF.

The CDR3 nucleotides read TGTGCCAGCACCTTAAAAGGCAATGAGCAGTTCTTC. Its protein is CASTLKGNEQFF. The rearrangement joins TRBV6-1 to TRBJ2-1; D remains ambiguous. Germline CDR1 reads MNHNS; CDR2 reads SASEGT. There are 12 residues in the CDR3. Trimming took 7 bases from V and 6 from J, leaving 10 bases between them.

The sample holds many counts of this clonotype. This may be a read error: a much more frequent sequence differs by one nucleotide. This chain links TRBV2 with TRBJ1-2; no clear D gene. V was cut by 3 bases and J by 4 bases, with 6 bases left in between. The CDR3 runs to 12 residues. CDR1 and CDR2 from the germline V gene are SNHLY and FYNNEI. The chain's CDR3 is CASSDDGYGYTF. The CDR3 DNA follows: TGTGCCAGCAGTGATGACGGCTATGGCTACACCTTC.

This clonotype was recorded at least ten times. The CDR3 bases are TGCAGTGCTCCGGACCGCCGGGACTGGAAACTGGATGAGCAGTTCTTC. Its protein product is CSAPDRRDWKLDEQFF. The chain carries TRBV20-1 and TRBJ2-1; perhaps TRBD2 as D (6 bases). Germline lookup yields CDR1 DFQATT and CDR2 SNEGSKA (reference sequence). There are 16 residues in the CDR3. Trimming stripped 5 bases from V and 8 bases from J, with 25 bases between.

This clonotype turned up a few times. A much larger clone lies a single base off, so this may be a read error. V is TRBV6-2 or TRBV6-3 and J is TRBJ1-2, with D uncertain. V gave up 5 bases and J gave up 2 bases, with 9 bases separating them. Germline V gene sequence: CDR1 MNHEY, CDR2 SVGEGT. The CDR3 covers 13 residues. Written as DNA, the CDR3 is TGTGCCAGCAGTGAAGAACAGAACTATGGCTACACCTTC. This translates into CASSEEQNYGYTF.

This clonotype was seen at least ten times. Written as DNA, the CDR3 is TGTGCCAGCAGCCCCAGGTGGCAGGGGGGAGTCTTAGCCAAAAACATTCAGTACTTC. It translates to CASSPRWQGGVLAKNIQYF. V and J are TRBV7-8 and TRBJ2-4; D is perhaps TRBD1 (7 bases). Germline V gene lookup returns CDR1 SGHVS and CDR2 FQNEAQ. Trimming pared 5 bases from V and 0 bases from J, leaving 23 bases between. CDR3 length: 19 amino acids.

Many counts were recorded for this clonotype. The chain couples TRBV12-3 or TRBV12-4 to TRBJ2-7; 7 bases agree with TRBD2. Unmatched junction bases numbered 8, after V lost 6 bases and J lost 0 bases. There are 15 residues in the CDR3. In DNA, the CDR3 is TGTGCCAGCAGCCGATGGCGGGGGAGCTCCTACGAGCAGTACTTC. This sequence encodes CASSRWRGSSYEQYF.

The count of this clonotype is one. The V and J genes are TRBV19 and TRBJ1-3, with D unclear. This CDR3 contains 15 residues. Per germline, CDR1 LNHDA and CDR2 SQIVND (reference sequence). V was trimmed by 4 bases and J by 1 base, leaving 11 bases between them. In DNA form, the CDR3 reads TGTGCCAGTAGTAGAACACTTCTATCTGGAAACACCATATATTTT. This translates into CASSRTLLSGNTIYF. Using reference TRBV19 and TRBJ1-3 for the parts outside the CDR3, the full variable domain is DGGITQSPKYLFRKEGQNVTLSCEQNLNHDAMYWYRQDPGQGLRLIYYSQIVNDFQKGDIAEGYSVSREKKESFPLTVTSAQKNPTAFYLCASSRTLLSGNTIYFGEGSWLTVV.